This TCR beta chain was identified during a study of shared T cell receptors in the human thymus. This CDR3 is built from 16 residues. Germline V lookup: CDR1 SGHVS, CDR2 FQNEAQ. V lost 0 bases to trimming and J lost 7 bases; unmatched junction nucleotides: 11. Here immunoSEQ multiplex PCR was the method, and the copy in TCRdb shows in-frame clones only, minus some. This sample has approximately 730,000 clones, with 80% to 90% found just once. These data were likewise used in another study, on human thymus T cells. From that study: Thymic as well as blood repertoires seemed to favor certain V and J genes unevenly. Thymic repertoires of unrelated individuals were reported in related research to overlap highly.

This TCR was recovered from a girl less than two years old with a congenital heart defect. Sequencing was performed on thymocytes. This chain links TRBV7-8 with TRBJ1-2, with 7 bases matching TRBD1. For the CDR3, the DNA is TGTGCCAGCAGCTTAGCGGGCGACAGGGAGAAGCGTGGCTACACCTTC. It yields the protein CASSLAGDREKRGYTF.